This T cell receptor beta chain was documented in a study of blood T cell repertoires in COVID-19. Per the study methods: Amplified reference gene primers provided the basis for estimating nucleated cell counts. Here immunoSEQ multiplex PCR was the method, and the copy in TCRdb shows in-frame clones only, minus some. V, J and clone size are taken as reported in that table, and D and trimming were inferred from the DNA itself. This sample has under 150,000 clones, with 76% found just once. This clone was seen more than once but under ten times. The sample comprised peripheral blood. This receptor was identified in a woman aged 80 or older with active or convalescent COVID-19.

The CDR3 sequence: CASSGTTGGTGELFF. The CDR3 DNA reads as TGTGCCAGCAGTGGAACGACAGGAGGTACCGGGGAGCTGTTTTTT. The chain has TRBV9 and TRBJ2-2; D perhaps matches TRBD1 (6 bases). V was cut by 5 bases and J by 5 bases, with 16 bases left in between. Germline V gene data show CDR1 as SGDLS and CDR2 as YYNGEE. This CDR3 has 15 residues.